The subject of this entry is one TCR beta chain. Its antigen is undetermined. CD45RO negativity and positive selection for CCR7 defined naive CD8 cells, a population that excluded terminally differentiated effector memory CD45RA+ cells. The data belong to a study of shared clonotypes between healthy human individuals. General observations from the study: Sorted-subset sequencing, rarefaction showed, was incomplete despite large depth.

Data came from immunoSEQ multiplex PCR; TCRdb stores just in-frame clones and leaves some out. The sample gives 500,000 to 700,000 clones, 95% of which show up once; 0.11% is in the top ten. The CDR3 totals 15 residues. The germline V gene encodes CDR1 SGHNT and CDR2 YYREEE (reference sequence). Trimming at V came to 3 bases and at J to 3 bases, leaving 4 bases not matched to a gene. V gene TRBV5-4 combines with J gene TRBJ2-1; 9 bases are a match to TRBD2. The sequence was collected from a woman aged 30 to 39 in good health. Sequenced material: naive CD8+ T cells sorted from blood. In DNA form, the CDR3 reads TGTGCCAGCAGCTCTGGGACTAGCAGCTACAATGAGCAGTTCTTC. Protein product: CASSSGTSSYNEQFF.